The 13 T cell receptor beta chains reported below all come from one sample, sequenced in a study of cytomegalovirus exposure and HLA in healthy donors. Vbeta (60) and Jbeta (13) primers were used in the PCR. Libraries were prepared by immunoSEQ multiplex PCR; TCRdb keeps only in-frame clonotypes and omits some of them. The sample shows approximately 120,000 clones, just under 70% of them seen only once. Material: PBMCs. These receptor sequences come from a woman aged 70 to 79 in good health and CMV-seropositive.

The chain employs TRBV21-1 and TRBJ2-7; the table's D call TRBD2 went unverified against the DNA. TRBV21-1 is a pseudogene locus. The CDR3 has 15 amino acids. CDR3 nucleotide sequence: TGTGCCAGCAGCAAAGCGTGGAAGGGACTTGGGAGGCAGTACTTC. Translating gives CASSKAWKGLGRQYF.

This clone was counted a few times. The chain couples TRBV7-6 to TRBJ2-2, with a weak D call TRBD2 (7 bases). CDR3 length equals 16 residues. Trimming shortened V by 0 bases and J by 5 bases, and 13 bases separated the two germline ends. Germline CDR1 SGHVS, CDR2 FNYEAQ. The CDR3 DNA reads TGTGCCAGCAGCTTAGCAGGGGGGGCCGGGACCGGGGAGCTGTTTTTT. Its protein product is CASSLAGGAGTGELFF.

The chain carries TRBV30 and TRBJ1-6; maybe TRBD1 (5 bases). Trimming cost V 3 bases and J 0 bases, with 9 bases left between them. Germline values: CDR1 GTSNPN, CDR2 SVGIG (reference sequence). The CDR3 is 15 amino acids. The CDR3 DNA sequence: TGTGCCTGGAGCCAGGGAAACTCCTATAATTCACCCCTCCACTTT. It is translated as CAWSQGNSYNSPLHF.

This chain joins TRBV7-9 and TRBJ1-4, with D unresolved. The CDR3 runs 15 residues. Trimming removed 1 base at V and 3 bases at J, with 9 bases between. Germline V lookup: CDR1 SEHNR, CDR2 FQNEAQ (reference sequence). This chain's CDR3 is CASSLETPSNEKLFF. In DNA, the CDR3 is TGTGCCAGCAGCTTAGAGACACCTTCTAATGAAAAACTGTTTTTT.

This clone was counted only a few times. The rearrangement links TRBV11-2 to TRBJ2-3; 7 bases are a match to TRBD2. The V segment lost 4 bases and the J segment 5 bases; nucleotides outside the gene matches: 3. The CDR3 length is 13 residues. CDR1 and CDR2 (germline): SGHAT, FQNNGV. In DNA form, the CDR3 reads TGTGCCAGCAGCTGGCCGGGGGGAGATACGCAGTATTTT. This gives the protein CASSWPGGDTQYF. Full variable domain (outside the CDR3, taken from reference TRBV11-2 and TRBJ2-3): EAGVAQSPRYKIIEKRQSVAFWCNPISGHATLYWYQQILGQGPKLLIQFQNNGVVDDSQLPKDRFSAERLKGVDSTLKIQPAKLEDSAVYLCASSWPGGDTQYFGPGTRLTVL.

The CDR3 nucleotides read TGCGCCAGCAGCCAAGAGAGGACAAGAAACAATGAGCAGTTCTTC. It yields the protein CASSQERTRNNEQFF. The chain couples TRBV4-1 to TRBJ2-1; possibly TRBD1 for D (5 bases). Germline V lookup: CDR1 MGHRA, CDR2 YSYEKL. CDR3 length equals 15 residues. Trimming removed 0 bases from V and 5 bases from J, with 11 bases in between.

The chain has TRBV4-3 and TRBJ1-4, with D perhaps TRBD1 (5 bases). V was trimmed by 3 bases and J by 4 bases, leaving 15 bases between them. Germline CDR1 LGHNA, CDR2 YSLEER. The CDR3 sequence is 16 residues long. The CDR3 is CASSHSQAGINEKLFF. The DNA for the CDR3 is TGCGCCAGCAGCCACTCTCAAGCAGGGATTAATGAAAAACTGTTTTTT.

J is TRBJ2-1 and V is TRBV11-1, with D perhaps matching TRBD2 (5 bases). The CDR3 consists of 14 residues. CDR1 and CDR2 from the germline V gene are SGHAT and FQDESV (reference sequence). The V end lost 5 bases, the J end lost 5 bases, and 13 bases lay between the germline ends. The CDR3 nucleotides read TGTGCCAGCAGCCACGGGATAAATAACAATGAGCAGTTCTTC. Protein: CASSHGINNNEQFF.

Turning to this clone: Other DNA sequences in the sample encode the same CDR3. The chain has TRBV7-2 and TRBJ2-6; D remains unclear. Germline loops: CDR1 SGHTA, CDR2 FQGNSA. CDR3 size: 15 residues. Trimming removed 1 base at V and 1 base at J, with 5 bases between. CDR3: CASSLDSSGANVLTF. CDR3 nucleotides: TGTGCCAGCAGCTTAGATTCGTCTGGGGCCAACGTCCTGACTTTC.

V and J are TRBV23-1 and TRBJ2-5; the match to TRBD1 covers 8 bases. TRBV23-1 is an open reading frame, and its role is uncertain. Unmatched junction bases numbered 5, after V lost 2 bases and J lost 3 bases. The CDR3 is 15 residues long. This CDR3 reads CASSQLRTGKETQYF. Written as DNA, the CDR3 is TGCGCCAGCAGTCAACTAAGGACAGGGAAAGAGACCCAGTACTTC.

The rearrangement links TRBV4-3 to TRBJ2-7, with a possible D match to TRBD2 (5 bases). V was pared by 2 bases and J by 0 bases, with 11 bases between. CDR3 size: 15 residues. The V gene's germline CDR1 is LGHNA and CDR2 YSLEER. The CDR3 DNA sequence: TGCGCCAGCAGCCAACTAGGACGGGGCTCCTACGAGCAGTACTTC. It codes for CASSQLGRGSYEQYF.

The DNA for the CDR3 is TGCAGCGTCGGGACAGTAAGACGAGCTTTCTTT. Translating it yields CSVGTVRRAFF. The chain links TRBV29-1 to TRBJ1-1; 7 nucleotides line up with TRBD1. Germline CDR1 reads SQVTM; CDR2 reads ANQGSEA. J gave up 10 bases and V 6 bases, and 8 bases lay outside the gene matches. The CDR3 runs to 11 residues.

This clone was picked up one time. The CDR3 reads CAISEDSNNQPQHF. In DNA, the CDR3 is TGTGCCATCAGTGAGGACAGTAACAATCAGCCCCAGCATTTT. The J gene is TRBJ1-5, the V gene TRBV10-3; possibly TRBD1 for D (5 bases). Germline V gene sequence: CDR1 ENHRY, CDR2 SYGVKD. The CDR3 has 14 amino acids. V shed 2 bases and J shed 3 bases, with 8 bases lying between them.